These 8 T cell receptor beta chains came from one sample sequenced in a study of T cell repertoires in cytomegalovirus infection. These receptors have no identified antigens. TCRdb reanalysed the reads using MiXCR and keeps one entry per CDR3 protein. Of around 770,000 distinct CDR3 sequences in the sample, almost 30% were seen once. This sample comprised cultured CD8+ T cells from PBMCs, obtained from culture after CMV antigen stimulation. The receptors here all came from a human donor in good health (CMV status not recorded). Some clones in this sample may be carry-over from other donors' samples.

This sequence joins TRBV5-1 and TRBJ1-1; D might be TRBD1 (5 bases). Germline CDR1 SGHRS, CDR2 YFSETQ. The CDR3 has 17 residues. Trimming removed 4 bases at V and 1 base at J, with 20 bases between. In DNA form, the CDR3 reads TGCGCCAGCAGCCCCCCTGAAGCCGGGACGCCGAACACTGAAGCTTTCTTT. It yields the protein CASSPPEAGTPNTEAFF.

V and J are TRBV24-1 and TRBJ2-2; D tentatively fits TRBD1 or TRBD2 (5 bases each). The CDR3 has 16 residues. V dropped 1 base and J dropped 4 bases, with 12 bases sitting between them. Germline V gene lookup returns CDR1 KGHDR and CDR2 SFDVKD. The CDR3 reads CATSDFGDAGTGELFF. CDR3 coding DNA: TGTGCCACCAGTGATTTCGGGGACGCGGGCACCGGGGAGCTGTTTTTT.

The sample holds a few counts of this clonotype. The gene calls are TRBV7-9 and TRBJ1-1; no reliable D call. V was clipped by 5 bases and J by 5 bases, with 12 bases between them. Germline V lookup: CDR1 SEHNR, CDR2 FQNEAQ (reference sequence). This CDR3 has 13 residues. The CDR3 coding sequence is TGTGCCAGCAGCGAATCCATGGGTACTGAAGCTTTCTTT. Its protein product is CASSESMGTEAFF.

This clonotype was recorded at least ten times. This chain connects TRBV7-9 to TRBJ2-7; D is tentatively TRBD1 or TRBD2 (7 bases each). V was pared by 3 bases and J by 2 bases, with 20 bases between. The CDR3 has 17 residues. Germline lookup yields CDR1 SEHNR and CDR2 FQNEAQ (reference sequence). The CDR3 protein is CASSFAGGTAGPYEQYF. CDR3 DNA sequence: TGTGCCAGCAGCTTTGCCGGGGGGACAGCAGGCCCCTACGAGCAGTACTTC.

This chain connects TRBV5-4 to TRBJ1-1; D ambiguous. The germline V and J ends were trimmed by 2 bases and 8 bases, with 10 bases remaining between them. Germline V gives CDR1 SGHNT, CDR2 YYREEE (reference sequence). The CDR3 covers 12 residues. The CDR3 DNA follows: TGTGCCAGCAGCTTCCGTGGGGAGGAAGCTTTCTTT. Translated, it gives CASSFRGEEAFF. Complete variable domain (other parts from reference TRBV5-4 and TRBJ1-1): ETGVTQSPTHLIKTRGQQVTLRCSSQSGHNTVSWYQQALGQGPQFIFQYYREEENGRGNFPPRFSGLQFPNYSSELNVNALELDDSALYLCASSFRGEEAFFGQGTRLTVV.

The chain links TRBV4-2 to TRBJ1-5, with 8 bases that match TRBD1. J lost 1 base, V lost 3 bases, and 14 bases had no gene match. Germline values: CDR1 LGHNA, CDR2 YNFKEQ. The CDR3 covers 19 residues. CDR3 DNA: TGTGCCAGCAGCCATTATACCCCCACCACAGGGGGAAGCAATCAGCCCCAGCATTTT. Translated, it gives CASSHYTPTTGGSNQPQHF.

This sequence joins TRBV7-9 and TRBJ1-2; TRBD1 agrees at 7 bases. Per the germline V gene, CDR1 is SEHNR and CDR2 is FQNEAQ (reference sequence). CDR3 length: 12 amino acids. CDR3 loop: CLWRQGDYGYTF. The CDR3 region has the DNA TGTCTATGGCGACAGGGTGACTATGGCTACACCTTC.

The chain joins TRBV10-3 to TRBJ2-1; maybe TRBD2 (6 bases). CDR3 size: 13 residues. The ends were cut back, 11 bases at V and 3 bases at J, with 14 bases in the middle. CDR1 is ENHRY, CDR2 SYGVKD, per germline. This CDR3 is CAVLADVYNEQFF. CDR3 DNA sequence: TGTGCCGTGTTAGCGGACGTCTACAATGAGCAGTTCTTC.